This TCR beta chain appears in the sequencing data of a study of shared clonotypes between healthy human individuals. Sequencing was performed with immunoSEQ multiplex PCR; in TCRdb, only in-frame clones are kept and a portion is missing. Seen here are around 510,000 clones, roughly four fifths observed once, and the top ten hold around 13%. To note about this clone: Its target is not known.

Deletions cut 7 bases from V and 3 bases from J, with 14 bases between. Per germline, CDR1 MDHEN and CDR2 SYDVKM. The CDR3 runs to 14 residues. Study-level points and caveats: Represented genetic and exposure-history diversity was restricted by having few donors.

Sequences were obtained from PBMCs. The receptor was isolated from a woman aged 40 to 55 in good health. Some clones in this sample may be carry-over from other donors' samples. The chain couples TRBV28 to TRBJ2-3, with D maybe TRBD2 (5 bases). The CDR3 sequence: CASKSGSFTDTQYF. As DNA, the CDR3 is TGTGCCAGCAAATCGGGGAGTTTTACAGATACGCAGTATTTT. The whole variable domain, filled in from reference TRBV28 and TRBJ2-3, reads DVKVTQSSRYLVKRTGEKVFLECVQDMDHENMFWYRQDPGLGLRLIYFSYDVKMKEKGDIPEGYSVSREKKERFSLILESASTNQTSMYLCASKSGSFTDTQYFGPGTRLTVL.